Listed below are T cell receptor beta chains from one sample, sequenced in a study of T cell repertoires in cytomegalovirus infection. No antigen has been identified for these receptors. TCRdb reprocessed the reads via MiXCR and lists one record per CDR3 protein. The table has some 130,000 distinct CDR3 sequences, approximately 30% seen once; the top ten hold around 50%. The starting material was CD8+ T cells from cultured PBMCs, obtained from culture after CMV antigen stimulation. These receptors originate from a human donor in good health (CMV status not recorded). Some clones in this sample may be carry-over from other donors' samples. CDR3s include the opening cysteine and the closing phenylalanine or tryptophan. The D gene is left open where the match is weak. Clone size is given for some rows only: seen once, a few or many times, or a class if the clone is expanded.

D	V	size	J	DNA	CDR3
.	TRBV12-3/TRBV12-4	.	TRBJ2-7	TGTGCCAGCAGTCCTCCCGACAGGCGCTCCTACGAGCAGTACTTC	CASSPPDRRSYEQYF
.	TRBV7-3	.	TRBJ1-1	TGTGCCAGCAGCTTATCGGGGTACGGAAACACTGAAGCTTTCTTT	CASSLSGYGNTEAFF
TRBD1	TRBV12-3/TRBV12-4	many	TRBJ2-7	TGTGCCAGCAGTTCCTCGGGACAGAAGTCCTACGAGCAGTACTTC	CASSSSGQKSYEQYF
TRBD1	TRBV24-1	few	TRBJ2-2	TGTGCCACCAGTGGGGGGGACAGGGACACCGGGGAGCTGTTTTTT	CATSGGDRDTGELFF
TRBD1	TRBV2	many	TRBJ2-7	TGTGCCAGCAGCGCCGGGACAGGCCCCTACGAGCAGTACTTC	CASSAGTGPYEQYF
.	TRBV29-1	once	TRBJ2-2	TGCAGCGTTTGGGGTCACACCGGGGAGCTGTTTTTT	CSVWGHTGELFF
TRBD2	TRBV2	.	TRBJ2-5	TGTATCGACCGGGACTATCAAGAGACCCAGTACTTC	CIDRDYQETQYF
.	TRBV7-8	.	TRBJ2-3	TGTGCCAGCAGCTTAGTTCCGGATACGCAGTATTTT	CASSLVPDTQYF
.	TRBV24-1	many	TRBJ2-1	TGTGCCACCAGCCTACAGGGATCCCACAATGAGCAGTTCTTC	CATSLQGSHNEQFF
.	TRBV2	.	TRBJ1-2	TGTGCCAGTCCTTTCCGGGACGTAGGGATGGGCTACACCTTC	CASPFRDVGMGYTF
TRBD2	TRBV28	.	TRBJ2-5	TGTGCCAGCAGTTTCCCGACTAGCGGGAGGCAAGAGACCCAGTACTTC	CASSFPTSGRQETQYF
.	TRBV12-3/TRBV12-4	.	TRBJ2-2	TGTGCCGCCCTGGGTCGGAACACCGGGGAGCTGTTTTTT	CAALGRNTGELFF
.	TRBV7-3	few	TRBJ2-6	TGTGCCAGCAGCAGAGACCACTCTGGGGCCAACGTCCTGACTTTC	CASSRDHSGANVLTF
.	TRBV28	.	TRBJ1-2	TGTGCCAGCAGTTACAGCTCGGCTGGCTACACCTTC	CASSYSSAGYTF
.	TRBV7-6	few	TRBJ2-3	TGTGCCAGCAGTTCACCCCGGGACCCAGATACGCAGTATTTT	CASSSPRDPDTQYF
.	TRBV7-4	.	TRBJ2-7	TGTGCCAGCAGCTTATATTGCTCTGGGCAGTACTTC	CASSLYCSGQYF
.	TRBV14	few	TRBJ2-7	TGTGCCAGCGGGGCTAGCTACGAGCAGTACTTC	CASGASYEQYF
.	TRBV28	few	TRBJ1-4	TGTGCCAGCAGCCCTCTACTGGCTGATGAAAAACTGTTTTTT	CASSPLLADEKLFF
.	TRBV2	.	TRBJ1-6	TGTGCCAGCAGCCCTTTGGACAGTCGATCACCCCTCCACTTT	CASSPLDSRSPLHF
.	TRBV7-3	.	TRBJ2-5	TGTGCCTTCAGGGACCAGCCGGGGACCCAGTACTTC	CAFRDQPGTQYF
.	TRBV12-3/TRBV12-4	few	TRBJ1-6	TGTGCCAGCAGTTTATCCGGGGGCGAGGGGAATTCACCCCTCCACTTT	CASSLSGGEGNSPLHF
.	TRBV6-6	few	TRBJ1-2	TGTGCCAGCAGTTATGATAGTCTGGGTTTCTATGGCTACACCTTC	CASSYDSLGFYGYTF
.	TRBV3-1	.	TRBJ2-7	TGTGCCAGCAGCCCCTCCCAAGGTTTCTACGAGCAGTACTTC	CASSPSQGFYEQYF
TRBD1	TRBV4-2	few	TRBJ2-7	TGTGCCAGTCAATGGGACAGGGGCTACGAGCAGTACTTC	CASQWDRGYEQYF
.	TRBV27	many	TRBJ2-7	TGTGCCAGCAGTACAACCTTCCCGGGGAGCTCCTACGAGCAGTACTTC	CASSTTFPGSSYEQYF
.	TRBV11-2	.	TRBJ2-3	TGTGCCAGCAGCGAAACGAGGAGGTTTGATACGCAGTATTTT	CASSETRRFDTQYF
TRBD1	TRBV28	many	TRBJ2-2	TGTGCCAGCAGTTCCCATATCCTTCAGGGGGCGAACACCGGGGAGCTGTTTTTT	CASSSHILQGANTGELFF
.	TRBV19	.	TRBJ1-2	TGTGCCAGTAGTATCGGGACACCCTCAGGCTACACCTTC	CASSIGTPSGYTF
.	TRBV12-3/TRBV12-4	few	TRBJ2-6	TGTGCCACCTATTCTGGGGCCAACGTCCTGACTTTC	CATYSGANVLTF
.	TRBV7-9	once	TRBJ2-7	TGTGCCAGCAGCTCGACAGCACCCTACAAGCAGTACTTC	CASSSTAPYKQYF
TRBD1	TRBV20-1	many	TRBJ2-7	TGCAGTGCTAGAGATTGGCAGGGACAGGCGCTTTCCTACGAGCAGTACTTC	CSARDWQGQALSYEQYF
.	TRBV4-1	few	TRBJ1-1	TGCGCCAGCAGCCAGGGACCGATGAACACTGAAGCTTTCTTT	CASSQGPMNTEAFF
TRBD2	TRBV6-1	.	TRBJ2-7	TGTGCCAGCAGTTACAGCGGGGGGGCCGTCGAGCAGTACTTC	CASSYSGGAVEQYF
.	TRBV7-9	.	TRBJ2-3	TGTGCCAGCAGCTTAGCGGATTCTAGCACAGATACGCAGTATTTT	CASSLADSSTDTQYF
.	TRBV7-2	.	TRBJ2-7	TGTGCCAGCAGCTCGCCGACAGTGGAGTTCGAGCAGTACTTC	CASSSPTVEFEQYF
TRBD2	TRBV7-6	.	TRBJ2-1	TGTGCCAGCAGCCCCGTTGTAGCGGGGGGGCTCGGTGAGCAGTTCTTC	CASSPVVAGGLGEQFF
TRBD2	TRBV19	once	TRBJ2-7	TGTGCCAGTAGTACTCGTCTAGCAGCGGGGGAGCAGTACTTC	CASSTRLAAGEQYF
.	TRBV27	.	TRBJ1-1	TGTGCCAGCAGGGATGAGGCGATGAACACTGAAGCTTTCTTT	CASRDEAMNTEAFF
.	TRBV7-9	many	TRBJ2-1	TGTGCCAGCAGCTCGGGACGGACCTCCTACAATGAGCAGTTCTTC	CASSSGRTSYNEQFF
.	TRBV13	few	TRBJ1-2	TGTGCCAGCAGCGCACCACAGGATCCTTATGGCTACACCTTC	CASSAPQDPYGYTF
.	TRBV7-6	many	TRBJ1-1	TGTGCCAGCAGCCAAGACAGTTACACTGAAGCTTTCTTT	CASSQDSYTEAFF
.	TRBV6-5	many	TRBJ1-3	TGTGCCAGCAGTTGGAGGGGGACTGGAAACACCATATATTTT	CASSWRGTGNTIYF
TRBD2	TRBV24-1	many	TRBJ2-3	TGTGCCACCAGTGATACTAGCGGGGGGTCCGGGGCAACAGATACGCAGTATTTT	CATSDTSGGSGATDTQYF
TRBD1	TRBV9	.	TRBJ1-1	TGTGCCAGCAGCGAATCACCGCATGAACAGGGGGCTCGGTTGAACACTGAAGCTTTCTTT	CASSESPHEQGARLNTEAFF
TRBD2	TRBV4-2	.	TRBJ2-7	TGTGCCAGCAGCCTGTCGGGGGGGGGCCTGTACGAGCAGTACTTC	CASSLSGGGLYEQYF